The 24 T cell receptor beta chains reported below all come from one sample, sequenced in a study of beta chain features in type 1 diabetes. Whole-study findings and limits: Shorter TCRB CDR3s, moderately but significantly so, marked every one of the four CD4+ subsets in Type 1 diabetes patients.

Investigators reverse transcribed all isolated RNA, so they sequenced expressed TCRB transcripts. The assay was immunoSEQ multiplex PCR, and TCRdb's table has in-frame clones only and misses some. The table has roughly 300,000 clones, more than 13% seen once; the top ten hold 0.017%. These receptors lack a known antigen. The sample comprised naive CD4+ T cells from blood. These receptors were taken from a man aged 30 to 45 with type 1 diabetes.

Ten or more counts support this clone. V and J are TRBV14 and TRBJ2-5; 8 bases match TRBD2. Per the germline V gene, CDR1 is SGHDN and CDR2 is FVKESK. Germline trimming cut 2 bases from V and 5 bases from J; bases unmatched to any gene: 1. This CDR3 region has 13 residues. This CDR3 is CASSQWTSETQYF. DNA of the CDR3: TGTGCCAGCAGCCAATGGACTAGCGAGACCCAGTACTTC.

This clone turned up a few times. The gene calls are TRBV5-4 and TRBJ1-2; 7 nucleotides match TRBD1. The CDR3 covers 13 residues. J lost 4 bases, V lost 5 bases, and 5 bases had no gene match. Germline V CDR1 and CDR2: SGHNT, YYREEE (reference sequence). The CDR3 coding sequence is TGTGCCAGCAGAGCGGCAGGGGGCTATGGCTACACCTTC. Translation gives CASRAAGGYGYTF.

This clone was seen a handful of times. V gene TRBV18 combines with J gene TRBJ2-3, with 8 nucleotides matching TRBD1. From germline, CDR1 is KGHSH and CDR2 LQKENI. The CDR3 sequence is 14 residues long. With 3 bases clipped from V and 4 bases from J, the junction kept 3 bases outside the gene matches. For the CDR3, the DNA is TGTGCCAGCTCACCCGGACAGGGCCCAGATACGCAGTATTTT. It yields the protein CASSPGQGPDTQYF.

The genes are TRBV5-6 and TRBJ1-5, with D tentatively TRBD1 (5 bases). The CDR3 is 15 amino acids. CDR1 and CDR2 from the germline V gene are SGHDT and YYEEEE. V lost 3 bases to trimming and J lost 0 bases, with 10 bases between them. DNA for the CDR3: TGTGCCAGCAGCTGGGGCCAAACTAGCAATCAGCCCCAGCATTTT. Translation gives CASSWGQTSNQPQHF.

This clone was counted only a few times. The chain combines TRBV5-1 with TRBJ2-7; no clear D gene. Germline CDR1 and CDR2: SGHRS and YFSETQ. The CDR3 runs to 15 residues. V was cut by 0 bases and J by 3 bases, with 13 bases left in between. CDR3 region: CASSLGPGMGYEQYF. For the CDR3, the DNA is TGCGCCAGCAGCTTGGGCCCGGGTATGGGCTACGAGCAGTACTTC. The whole variable domain, remainder taken from reference TRBV5-1 and TRBJ2-7, is KAGVTQTPRYLIKTRGQQVTLSCSPISGHRSVSWYQQTPGQGLQFLFEYFSETQRNKGNFPGRFSGRQFSNSRSEMNVSTLELGDSALYLCASSLGPGMGYEQYFGPGTRLTVT.

The V and J genes are TRBV27 and TRBJ2-1; 11 nucleotides match TRBD2. V shed 2 bases, J shed 8 bases, and the junction held 5 bases outside the gene matches. This CDR3 comprises 15 residues. From germline, CDR1 is MNHEY and CDR2 SMNVEV (reference sequence). The chain's CDR3 is CASSLTSGRIDEQFF. DNA for the CDR3: TGTGCCAGCAGTTTAACTAGCGGGAGAATCGATGAGCAGTTCTTC.

This clone has just a few counts. This chain joins TRBV18 and TRBJ2-7; D may be TRBD1 (7 bases). Germline CDR1 reads KGHSH; CDR2 reads LQKENI. V was shortened by 4 bases and J by 7 bases, with 17 bases between the two germline ends. The CDR3 extends over 14 amino acids. The CDR3 spells CASSLAGQPLEQYF. CDR3 DNA: TGTGCCAGCTCACTCGCGGGACAGCCACTTGAGCAGTACTTC. The whole variable domain, filled in from reference TRBV18 and TRBJ2-7, reads NAGVMQNPRHLVRRRGQEARLRCSPMKGHSHVYWYRQLPEEGLKFMVYLQKENIIDESGMPKERFSAEFPKEGPSILRIQQVVRGDSAAYFCASSLAGQPLEQYFGPGTRLTVT.

The CDR3 loop is CASSLISSNYGYTF. The CDR3 DNA reads TGTGCCAGCAGTTTAATTTCATCTAACTATGGCTACACCTTC. The chain joins TRBV28 to TRBJ1-2; D is uncertain. The CDR3 is 14 amino acids. V lost 2 bases and J 0 bases, leaving 7 bases between the germline ends. Germline V gene sequence: CDR1 MDHEN, CDR2 SYDVKM.

The V gene is TRBV28, the J gene TRBJ2-7; possibly TRBD2 for D (6 bases). The germline gives CDR1 MDHEN, CDR2 SYDVKM. V was trimmed by 8 bases and J by 1 base, leaving 12 bases between them. The CDR3 consists of 13 residues. As DNA, the CDR3 is TGTGCCAGCGGGGGGAGGCCTTCCTACGAGCAGTACTTC. It encodes CASGGRPSYEQYF.

This chain connects TRBV5-1 to TRBJ1-1; TRBD1 agrees at 10 bases. The ends lost 4 bases at V and 5 bases at J; junction bases unmatched: 11. The CDR3 loop spans 16 amino acids. Germline V CDR1 and CDR2: SGHRS, YFSETQ. The CDR3 loop reads CASSLESGTGATEAFF. In nucleotides, the CDR3 is TGCGCCAGCAGCCTGGAGTCAGGGACAGGGGCTACTGAAGCTTTCTTT.

The V gene is TRBV4-2, the J gene TRBJ2-1, with D unclear. From germline, CDR1 is LGHNA and CDR2 YNFKEQ. V lost 4 bases and J 8 bases, leaving 15 bases between the germline ends. This CDR3 contains 14 residues. This CDR3 is CASSLISSLDEQFF. The CDR3 nucleotides are TGTGCCAGCAGCCTTATTTCCTCCCTCGATGAGCAGTTCTTC.

The CDR3 DNA follows: TGCAGCGCCAGAACGACGGGGAACACTGAAGCTTTCTTT. It yields the protein CSARTTGNTEAFF. The chain couples TRBV29-1 to TRBJ1-1; D is unclear. The CDR3 totals 13 residues. Germline assignment: CDR1 SQVTM and CDR2 ANQGSEA. Trimming shortened V by 7 bases and J by 1 base, and 13 bases separated the two germline ends.

The V gene is TRBV15, the J gene TRBJ2-7; 8 nucleotides agree with TRBD1. With V trimmed by 3 bases and J by 3 bases, 4 bases remained unmatched. This CDR3 comprises 14 residues. The V gene's germline CDR1 is LNHNV and CDR2 YYDKDF (reference sequence). The CDR3 is CATSRDRVSYEQYF. The CDR3 DNA follows: TGTGCCACCAGCAGGGACAGGGTGAGCTACGAGCAGTACTTC.

This clone was counted between two and nine times. CDR3 bases: TGTGCCAGCAGTTACAATCGGCGGCGCTACGAGCAGTACTTC. Translating it yields CASSYNRRRYEQYF. J is TRBJ2-7 and V is TRBV6-5; D unclear. The germline V gene has CDR1 MNHEY and CDR2 SVGAGI. Trimming removed 2 bases from V and 3 bases from J, with 11 bases in between. This CDR3 has 14 amino acids.

This clone was seen more than once but under ten times. This rearrangement joins TRBV7-9 to TRBJ2-5, with 8 bases identical to TRBD2. Germline CDR1 and CDR2: SEHNR and FQNEAQ (reference sequence). V lost 2 bases, J lost 4 bases, and 3 bases stayed unmatched. The CDR3 runs to 14 residues. The CDR3 sequence: CASSLNGGAETQYF. CDR3 DNA: TGTGCCAGCAGCTTAAACGGGGGGGCAGAGACCCAGTACTTC.

This clone has more than one count but fewer than ten. The V gene is TRBV7-2, the J gene TRBJ2-7; no firm D call. Germline assignment: CDR1 SGHTA and CDR2 FQGNSA. The ends were cut back, 1 base at V and 3 bases at J, with 10 bases in the middle. CDR3 length equals 14 residues. CDR3 in DNA: TGTGCCAGCAGCTTAGATGCTGACATCTACGAGCAGTACTTC. Protein: CASSLDADIYEQYF.

This clone was observed a few times. V is TRBV28 and J is TRBJ2-7; 8 nucleotides align to TRBD1. This CDR3 has 14 residues. Germline values: CDR1 MDHEN, CDR2 SYDVKM. V lost 5 bases to trimming and J lost 4 bases; unmatched junction nucleotides: 7. The CDR3 coding sequence is TGTGCCAGCAGTCCCGGGACAGGCGTATACGAGCAGTACTTC. Amino acid sequence: CASSPGTGVYEQYF.

The rearrangement links TRBV29-1 to TRBJ2-5, with D tentatively TRBD1 (6 bases). This CDR3 is 13 amino acids long. V was shortened by 1 base and J by 4 bases, with 10 bases between the two germline ends. Germline V gene data show CDR1 as SQVTM and CDR2 as ANQGSEA. The CDR3 bases are TGCAGCGTTGAAGGGGGGCGTGGAGAGACCCAGTACTTC. Translating it yields CSVEGGRGETQYF.

The rearrangement links TRBV5-1 to TRBJ2-7; tentative D call: TRBD1 (6 bases). CDR1 and CDR2 (germline): SGHRS, YFSETQ. The CDR3 sequence is 15 residues long. Trimming removed 3 bases at V and 2 bases at J, with 15 bases between. CDR3 nucleotides: TGCGCCAGCAGCTCCGGGACAAAGAAGCCCTACGAGCAGTACTTC. Translated, it gives CASSSGTKKPYEQYF.

This clone appeared a few times. The chain employs TRBV7-2 and TRBJ2-1; no firm D call. Germline loops: CDR1 SGHTA, CDR2 FQGNSA. Trimming stripped 5 bases from V and 7 bases from J, with 18 bases between. CDR3 length: 15 amino acids. The CDR3 loop reads CASSLVAVRWNEQFF. The CDR3 nucleotides read TGTGCCAGCAGCCTCGTTGCGGTCCGGTGGAATGAGCAGTTCTTC.

The rearrangement uses TRBV4-2 and TRBJ1-4; no clear D. V was trimmed by 6 bases and J by 0 bases, leaving 8 bases between them. Germline CDR1 reads LGHNA; CDR2 reads YNFKEQ. There are 14 residues in the CDR3. CDR3 sequence: CASSRSATNEKLFF. Here the CDR3 DNA reads TGTGCCAGCAGTCGCAGCGCAACTAATGAAAAACTGTTTTTT.

J is TRBJ2-7 and V is TRBV7-9; tentatively, D is TRBD2 (5 bases). The CDR3 has 14 amino acids. CDR1 SEHNR and CDR2 FQNEAQ come from the germline V gene (reference sequence). Trimming took 5 bases from V and 0 from J, leaving 11 bases between them. The CDR3 DNA reads as TGTGCCAGCAGCCACCGGGGAAGCTCCTACGAGCAGTACTTC. Translating gives CASSHRGSSYEQYF.

This clone has only a few counts. This chain joins TRBV6-5 and TRBJ2-1, with 11 bases fitting TRBD2. In germline, CDR1 is MNHEY, CDR2 SVGAGI. The CDR3 sequence is 15 residues long. Losses at the gene ends were 6 bases for V and 5 bases for J; bases not matched to a gene: 6. The CDR3 sequence: CASRAGTSGNNEQFF. CDR3 nucleotides: TGTGCCAGCAGGGCCGGGACTAGCGGAAACAATGAGCAGTTCTTC.

The chain has TRBV15 and TRBJ2-5; the D is unclear. This CDR3 spans 13 amino acids. Trimming shortened V by 1 base and J by 5 bases, and 8 bases separated the two germline ends. From germline, CDR1 is LNHNV and CDR2 YYDKDF (reference sequence). The CDR3: CATSRVSRETQYF. The CDR3 nucleotides read TGTGCCACCAGCAGAGTTAGTCGGGAGACCCAGTACTTC.